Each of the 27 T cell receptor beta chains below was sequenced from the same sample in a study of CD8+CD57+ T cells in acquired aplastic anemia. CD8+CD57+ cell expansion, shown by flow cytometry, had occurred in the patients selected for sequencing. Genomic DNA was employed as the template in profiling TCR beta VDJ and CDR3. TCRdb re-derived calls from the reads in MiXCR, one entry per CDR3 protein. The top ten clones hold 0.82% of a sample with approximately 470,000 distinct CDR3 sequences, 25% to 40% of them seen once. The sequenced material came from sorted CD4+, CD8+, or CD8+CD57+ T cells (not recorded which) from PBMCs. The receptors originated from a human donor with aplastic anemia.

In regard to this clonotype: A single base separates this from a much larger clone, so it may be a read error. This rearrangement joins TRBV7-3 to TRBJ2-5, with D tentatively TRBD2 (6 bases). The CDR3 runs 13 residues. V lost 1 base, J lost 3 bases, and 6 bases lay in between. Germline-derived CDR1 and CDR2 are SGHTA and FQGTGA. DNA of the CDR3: TGTGCCAGCAGCTTAAGGGGGGAAGAGACCCAGTACTTC. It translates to CASSLRGEETQYF.

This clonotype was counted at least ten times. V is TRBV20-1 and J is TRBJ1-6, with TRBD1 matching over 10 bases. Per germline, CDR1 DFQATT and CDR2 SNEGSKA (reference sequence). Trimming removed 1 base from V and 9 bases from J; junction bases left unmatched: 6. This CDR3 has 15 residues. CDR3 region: CSARARQGAGSPLHF. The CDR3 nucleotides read TGCAGTGCTAGAGCGCGACAGGGGGCAGGTTCACCCCTCCACTTT.

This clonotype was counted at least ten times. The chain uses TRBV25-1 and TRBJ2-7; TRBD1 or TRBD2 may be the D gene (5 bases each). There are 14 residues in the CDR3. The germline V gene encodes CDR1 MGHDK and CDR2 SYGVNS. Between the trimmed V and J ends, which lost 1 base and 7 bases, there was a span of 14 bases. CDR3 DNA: TGTGCCAGCAGTGAATTCCAGGGTTCGGGGGAGCAGTACTTC. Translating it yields CASSEFQGSGEQYF.

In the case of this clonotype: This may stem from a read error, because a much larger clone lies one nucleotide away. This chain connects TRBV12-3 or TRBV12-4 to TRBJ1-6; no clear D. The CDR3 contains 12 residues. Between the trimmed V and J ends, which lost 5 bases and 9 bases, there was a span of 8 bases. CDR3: CASSRVSSPLHF. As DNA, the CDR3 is TGTGCCAGCAGTAGGGTTAGTTCACCCCTCCACTTT.

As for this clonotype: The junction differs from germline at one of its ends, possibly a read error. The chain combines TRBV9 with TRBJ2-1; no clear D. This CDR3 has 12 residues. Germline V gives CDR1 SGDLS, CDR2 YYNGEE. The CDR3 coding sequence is TGCGCCAGCAGCTTTACGGGTTATGAGCAGTTCTTC. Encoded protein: CASSFTGYEQFF. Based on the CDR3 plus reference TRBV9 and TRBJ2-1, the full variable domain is DSGVTQTPKHLITATGQRVTLRCSPRSGDLSVYWYQQSLDQGLQFLIQYYNGEERAKGNILERFSAQQFPDLHSELNLSSLELGDSALYFCASSFTGYEQFFGPGTRLTVL.

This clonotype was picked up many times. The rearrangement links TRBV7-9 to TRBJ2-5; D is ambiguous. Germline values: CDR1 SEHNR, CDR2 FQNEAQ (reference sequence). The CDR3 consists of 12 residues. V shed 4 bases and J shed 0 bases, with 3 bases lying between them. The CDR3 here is CASSYYQETQYF. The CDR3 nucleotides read TGTGCCAGCAGCTATTACCAAGAGACCCAGTACTTC.

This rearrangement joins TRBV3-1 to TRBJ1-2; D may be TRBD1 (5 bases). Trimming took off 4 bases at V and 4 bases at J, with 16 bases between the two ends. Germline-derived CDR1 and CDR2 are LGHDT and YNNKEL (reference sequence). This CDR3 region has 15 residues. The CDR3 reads CASSPGSTGLYGYTF. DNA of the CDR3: TGTGCCAGCAGCCCAGGGTCCACAGGACTCTATGGCTACACCTTC. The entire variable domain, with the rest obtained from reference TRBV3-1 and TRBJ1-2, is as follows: DTAVSQTPKYLVTQMGNDKSIKCEQNLGHDTMYWYKQDSKKFLKIMFSYNNKELIINETVPNRFSPKSPDKAHLNLHINSLELGDSAVYFCASSPGSTGLYGYTFGSGTRLTVV.

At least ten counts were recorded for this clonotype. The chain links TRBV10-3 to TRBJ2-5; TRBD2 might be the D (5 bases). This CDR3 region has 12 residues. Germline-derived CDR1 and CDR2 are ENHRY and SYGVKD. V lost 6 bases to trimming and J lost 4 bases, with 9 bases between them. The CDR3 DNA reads TGTGCCATCAGGTCTGGAGGAGAGACCCAGTACTTC. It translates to CAIRSGGETQYF.

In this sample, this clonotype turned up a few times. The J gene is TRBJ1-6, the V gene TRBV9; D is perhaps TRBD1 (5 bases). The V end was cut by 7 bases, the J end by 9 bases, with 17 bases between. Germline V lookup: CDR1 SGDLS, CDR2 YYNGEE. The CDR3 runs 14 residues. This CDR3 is CASSPWAGRSPLHF. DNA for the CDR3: TGTGCCAGCTCACCATGGGCAGGGCGTTCACCCCTCCACTTT.

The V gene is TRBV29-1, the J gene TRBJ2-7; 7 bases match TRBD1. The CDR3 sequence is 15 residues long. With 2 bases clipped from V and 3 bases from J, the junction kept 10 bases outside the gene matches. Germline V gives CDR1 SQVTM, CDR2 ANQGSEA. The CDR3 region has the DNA TGCAGCGTTGAATCAGGGGGTACCGGGGTCTACGAGCAGTACTTC. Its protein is CSVESGGTGVYEQYF.

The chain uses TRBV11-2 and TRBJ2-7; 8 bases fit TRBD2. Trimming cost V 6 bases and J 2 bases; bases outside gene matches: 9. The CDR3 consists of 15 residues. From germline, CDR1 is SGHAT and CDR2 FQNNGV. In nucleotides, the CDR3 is TGTGCCAGCAGAACGGGACTAGGAATAGCCTACGAGCAGTACTTC. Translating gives CASRTGLGIAYEQYF.

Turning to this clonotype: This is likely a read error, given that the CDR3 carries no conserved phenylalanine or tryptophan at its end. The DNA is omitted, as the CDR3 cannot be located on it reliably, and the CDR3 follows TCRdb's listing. The CDR3 region is CASSFSTS. The chain recombines TRBV7-9 with TRBJ1-2. Counting both end residues, the CDR3 totals 8 amino acids. From germline, CDR1 is SEHNR and CDR2 FQNEAQ (reference sequence).

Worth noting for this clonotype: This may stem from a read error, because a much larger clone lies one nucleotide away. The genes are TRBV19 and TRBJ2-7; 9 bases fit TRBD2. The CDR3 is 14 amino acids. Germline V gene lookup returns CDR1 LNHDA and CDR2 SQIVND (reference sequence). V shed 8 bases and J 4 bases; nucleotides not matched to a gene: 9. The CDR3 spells CASGSLAGEYEQYF. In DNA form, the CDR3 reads TGTGCCAGTGGTAGCTTAGCGGGAGAATACGAGCAGTACTTC. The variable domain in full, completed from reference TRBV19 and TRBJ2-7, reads DGGITQSPKYLFRKEGQNVTLSCEQNLNHDAMYWYRQDPGQGLRLIYYSQIVNDFQKGDIAEGYSVSREKKESFPLTVTSAQKNPTAFYLCASGSLAGEYEQYFGPGTRLTVT.

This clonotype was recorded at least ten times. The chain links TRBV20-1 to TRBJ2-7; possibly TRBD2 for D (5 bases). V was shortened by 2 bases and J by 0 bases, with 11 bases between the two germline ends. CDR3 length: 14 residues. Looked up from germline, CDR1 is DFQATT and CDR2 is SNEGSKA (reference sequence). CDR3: CSARNVGSSYEQYF. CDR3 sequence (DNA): TGCAGTGCTAGAAACGTGGGGAGCTCCTACGAGCAGTACTTC.

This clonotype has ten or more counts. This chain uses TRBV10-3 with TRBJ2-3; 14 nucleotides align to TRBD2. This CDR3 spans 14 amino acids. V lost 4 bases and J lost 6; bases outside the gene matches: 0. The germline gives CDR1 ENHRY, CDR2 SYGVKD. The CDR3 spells CAISGTSGRDTQYF. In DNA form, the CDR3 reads TGTGCCATCAGTGGGACTAGCGGGAGGGATACGCAGTATTTT.

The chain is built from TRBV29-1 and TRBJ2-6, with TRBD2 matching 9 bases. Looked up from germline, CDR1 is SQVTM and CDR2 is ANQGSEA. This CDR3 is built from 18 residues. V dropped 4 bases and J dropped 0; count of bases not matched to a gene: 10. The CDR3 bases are TGCAGCGTTGGATACCCGGGACTAGCTGGCTCTGGGGCCAACGTCCTGACTTTC. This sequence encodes CSVGYPGLAGSGANVLTF.

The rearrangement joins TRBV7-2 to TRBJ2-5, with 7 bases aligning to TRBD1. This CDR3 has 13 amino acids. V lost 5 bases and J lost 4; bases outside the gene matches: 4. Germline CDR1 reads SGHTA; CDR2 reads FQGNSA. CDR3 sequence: CASSARQGETQYF. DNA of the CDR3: TGTGCCAGCAGCGCGCGACAGGGAGAGACCCAGTACTTC.

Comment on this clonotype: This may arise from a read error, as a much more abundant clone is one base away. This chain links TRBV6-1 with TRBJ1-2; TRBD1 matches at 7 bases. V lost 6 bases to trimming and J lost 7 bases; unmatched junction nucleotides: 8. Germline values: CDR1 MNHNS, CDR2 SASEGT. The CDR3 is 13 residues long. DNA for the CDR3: TGTGCCAGCAGATCCACAGGGGTGAGTGGCTACACCTTC. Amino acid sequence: CASRSTGVSGYTF.

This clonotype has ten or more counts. In DNA form, the CDR3 reads TGTGCCACCAGTGACCTCGACGGAAATCAGCCCCAGCATTTT. Translation: CATSDLDGNQPQHF. The J gene is TRBJ1-5, the V gene TRBV24-1; D unresolved. V dropped 4 bases and J dropped 4 bases, with 10 bases sitting between them. The CDR3 is made up of 14 amino acids. Germline loops: CDR1 KGHDR, CDR2 SFDVKD.

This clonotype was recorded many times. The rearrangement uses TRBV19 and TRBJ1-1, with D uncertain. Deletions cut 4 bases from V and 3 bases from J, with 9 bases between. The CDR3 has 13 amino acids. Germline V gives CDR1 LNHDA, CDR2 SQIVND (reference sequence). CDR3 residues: CASSRAGYTEAFF. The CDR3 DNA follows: TGTGCCAGTAGTAGGGCAGGCTACACTGAAGCTTTCTTT.

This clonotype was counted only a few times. CDR3 sequence (DNA): TGTGCCAGCAGCGTAGGACAGATCCAAGAGACCCAGTACTTC. Translated, it gives CASSVGQIQETQYF. The chain is built from TRBV9 and TRBJ2-5, with D possibly matching TRBD1 (5 bases). The CDR3 has 14 amino acids. The V end lost 0 bases, the J end lost 1 base, and 7 bases lay between the germline ends. Germline V gene data show CDR1 as SGDLS and CDR2 as YYNGEE. The variable domain in full, with the rest retrieved from reference TRBV9 and TRBJ2-5, is DSGVTQTPKHLITATGQRVTLRCSPRSGDLSVYWYQQSLDQGLQFLIQYYNGEERAKGNILERFSAQQFPDLHSELNLSSLELGDSALYFCASSVGQIQETQYFGPGTRLLVL.

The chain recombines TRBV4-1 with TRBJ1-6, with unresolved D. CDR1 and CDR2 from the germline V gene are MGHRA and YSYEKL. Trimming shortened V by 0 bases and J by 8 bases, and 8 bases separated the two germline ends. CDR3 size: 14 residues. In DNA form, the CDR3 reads TGCGCCAGCAGCCAAGAATCGTCTTATTCACCCCTCCACTTT. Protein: CASSQESSYSPLHF.

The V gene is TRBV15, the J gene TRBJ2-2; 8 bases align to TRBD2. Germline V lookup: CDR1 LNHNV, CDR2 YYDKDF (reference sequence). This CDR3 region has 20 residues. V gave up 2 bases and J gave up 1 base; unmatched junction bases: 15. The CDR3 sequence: CATSRPRGLAGGGNTGELFF. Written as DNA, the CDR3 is TGTGCCACCAGCAGACCCAGGGGCCTAGCGGGTGGTGGGAACACCGGGGAGCTGTTTTTT.

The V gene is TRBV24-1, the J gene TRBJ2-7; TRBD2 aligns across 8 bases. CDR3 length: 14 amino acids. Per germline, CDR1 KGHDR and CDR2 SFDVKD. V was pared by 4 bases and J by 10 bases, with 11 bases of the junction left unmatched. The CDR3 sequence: CATSEGPAGVRQYF. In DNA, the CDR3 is TGTGCCACCAGTGAGGGACCAGCGGGAGTTCGCCAGTACTTC.

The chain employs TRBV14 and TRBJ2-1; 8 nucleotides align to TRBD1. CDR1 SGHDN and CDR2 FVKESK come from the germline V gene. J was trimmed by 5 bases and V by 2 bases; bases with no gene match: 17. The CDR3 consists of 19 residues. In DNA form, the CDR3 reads TGTGCCAGCAGCCAATGGGCGAGGGTTAGACAGGGGAAGAACAATGAGCAGTTCTTC. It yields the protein CASSQWARVRQGKNNEQFF.

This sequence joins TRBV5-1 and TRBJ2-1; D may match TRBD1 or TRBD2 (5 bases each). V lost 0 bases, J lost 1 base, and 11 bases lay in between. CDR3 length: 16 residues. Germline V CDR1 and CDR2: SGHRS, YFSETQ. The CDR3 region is CASSLAMGVSYNEQFF. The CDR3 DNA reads TGCGCCAGCAGCTTGGCCATGGGGGTTTCCTACAATGAGCAGTTCTTC.

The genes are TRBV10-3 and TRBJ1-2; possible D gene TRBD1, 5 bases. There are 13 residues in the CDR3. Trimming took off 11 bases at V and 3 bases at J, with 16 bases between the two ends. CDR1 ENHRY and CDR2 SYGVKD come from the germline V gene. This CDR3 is CAARRRGYYGYTF. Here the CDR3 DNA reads TGTGCCGCACGCCGAAGGGGCTACTATGGCTACACCTTC.